This T cell receptor beta chain comes out of a study of blood T cell repertoires in COVID-19. Study-wide context: T cells, B-cell-depleted T cells, or PBMCs provided the cDNA or gDNA that served as material.

This CDR3 region has 14 residues. Germline V gene data show CDR1 as SGHTA and CDR2 as FQGNSA. Trimming cost V 5 bases and J 5 bases; bases outside gene matches: 8. In the source study's methods: Quantification of nucleated cells was approximated via reference gene primer amplification. The data were produced by immunoSEQ multiplex PCR, yet TCRdb's version contains in-frame clones alone and is incomplete. Clone size and V and J calls were adopted from that table, with D and trimming inferred from the DNA. Of about 220,000 clones in the sample, roughly 84% were seen once. The receptor's source is a woman older than 75 with acute or convalescent COVID-19. J is TRBJ1-1 and V is TRBV7-2; the match to TRBD1 covers 7 bases. Sequencing used peripheral blood. The CDR3 loop reads CASSPLQGSTEAFF. As DNA, the CDR3 is TGTGCCAGCAGCCCTCTACAGGGGAGTACTGAAGCTTTCTTT.